A selection of T cell receptor beta chains follows, all from one sample in a study of shared clonotypes between healthy human individuals. Profiled with immunoSEQ multiplex PCR; TCRdb holds only in-frame clones, not every one. The data show some 1.4 million clones, roughly 96% seen once. Sample: naive CD4+ T cells sorted from blood. The origin of the receptors is a man aged 30 to 45 in good health. Each CDR3 is given with its conserved first and last residue. A D gene is named only where the DNA matches it firmly. Clone size is not always given. Where it is, it says once, few, many or a class for expanded clones.

size: .
V: TRBV7-2
J: TRBJ2-7
D: TRBD1
DNA: TGTGCCAGCAGCACCCAGGACAGGGTGGTAGGGGAGCAGTACTTC
CDR3: CASSTQDRVVGEQYF

size: .
V: TRBV6-1
J: TRBJ2-3
D: .
DNA: TGTGCCAGCAGTGAGGTGGACTATTCTAGCACAGATACGCAGTATTTT
CDR3: CASSEVDYSSTDTQYF

size: .
V: TRBV12-5
J: TRBJ2-7
D: TRBD1
DNA: TGTGCTAGTGGTCCCCCGGGACAGAGCTACGAGCAGTACTTC
CDR3: CASGPPGQSYEQYF

size: .
V: TRBV2
J: TRBJ2-1
D: .
DNA: TGTGCCAGCAGTGAAGCTTGGGAGCAGTTCTTC
CDR3: CASSEAWEQFF

size: .
V: TRBV4-1
J: TRBJ2-7
D: .
DNA: TGCGCCAGCAGCCGAGTAATCGGCAGAACCTACGAGCAGTACTTC
CDR3: CASSRVIGRTYEQYF

size: .
V: TRBV19
J: TRBJ1-5
D: TRBD1
DNA: TGTGCCAGTAGTTTTGGACAGGGGCGCCATCAGCCCCAGCATTTT
CDR3: CASSFGQGRHQPQHF

size: .
V: TRBV5-6
J: TRBJ1-1
D: TRBD1
DNA: TGTGCCAGCAGCTTGGCTGAGGGGCTGACAGGGGTGACTGAAGCTTTCTTT
CDR3: CASSLAEGLTGVTEAFF

size: .
V: TRBV4-3
J: TRBJ2-3
D: .
DNA: TGCGCCAGCAGCCAAGATACAGGGCGAGCTTTTCCAGATACGCAGTATTTT
CDR3: CASSQDTGRAFPDTQYF

size: once
V: TRBV28
J: TRBJ2-7
D: TRBD2
DNA: TGTGCCAGCAGCCCTCGGGGCGGGAGGGCCTTAAGGTCCTACGAGCAGTACTTC
CDR3: CASSPRGGRALRSYEQYF

size: once
V: TRBV19
J: TRBJ2-7
D: TRBD1
DNA: TGTGCCAGTAGTTCCCAGCGGACAGGAATCTACGAGCAGTACTTC
CDR3: CASSSQRTGIYEQYF

size: .
V: TRBV29-1
J: TRBJ1-1
D: .
DNA: TGCAGCGTTGCCCCCATGCTCGCTGACACTGAAGCTTTCTTT
CDR3: CSVAPMLADTEAFF

size: .
V: TRBV18
J: TRBJ2-7
D: TRBD1
DNA: TGTGCCAGCTCATCTCGGACAGGAGCCTATTTCTACGAGCAGTACTTC
CDR3: CASSSRTGAYFYEQYF

size: .
V: TRBV18
J: TRBJ2-1
D: .
DNA: TGTGCCAGCTCACCGCGACTAGTCAATGAGCAGTTCTTC
CDR3: CASSPRLVNEQFF

size: .
V: TRBV28
J: TRBJ2-7
D: .
DNA: TGTGCCAGCAGTATCAGCCCAACCTACGAGCAGTACTTC
CDR3: CASSISPTYEQYF

size: .
V: TRBV19
J: TRBJ2-3
D: TRBD1
DNA: TGTGCCAGTAGTAGACAGGGGCTAGGGACAGATACGCAGTATTTT
CDR3: CASSRQGLGTDTQYF

size: .
V: TRBV6-4
J: TRBJ2-7
D: TRBD2
DNA: TGTGCCAGCAGTGACTCGGGGACTAGCGGGGAACTGTCGGGGTGCGAGCAGTACTTC
CDR3: CASSDSGTSGELSGCEQYF

size: .
V: TRBV7-3
J: TRBJ2-6
D: .
DNA: TGTGCCAGCAGCCCTAACGGGGGCGGTGGGGCCAACGTCCTGACTTTC
CDR3: CASSPNGGGGANVLTF

size: .
V: TRBV28
J: TRBJ2-7
D: TRBD1
DNA: TGTGCCAGCAGTTCCCTTGGCAGGGGGCTGGACGAGCAGTACTTC
CDR3: CASSSLGRGLDEQYF

size: .
V: TRBV2
J: TRBJ2-5
D: TRBD2
DNA: TGTGCCAGCAGATCGAGCGGGAGGAACAAAACACAAGAGACCCAGTACTTC
CDR3: CASRSSGRNKTQETQYF

size: .
V: TRBV7-9
J: TRBJ2-1
D: .
DNA: TGTGCCAGCAGCGCCTCGGGACTTTTCTACAATGAGCAGTTCTTC
CDR3: CASSASGLFYNEQFF

size: .
V: TRBV27
J: TRBJ1-4
D: TRBD1
DNA: TGTGCCAGCAGTGATCCCCCACAGGGGGGGAATGAAAAACTGTTTTTT
CDR3: CASSDPPQGGNEKLFF

size: once
V: TRBV9
J: TRBJ1-4
D: TRBD1
DNA: TGTGCCAGCAGCGTAGACAGGGGAGGAAATGAAAAACTGTTTTTT
CDR3: CASSVDRGGNEKLFF

size: .
V: TRBV7-9
J: TRBJ2-3
D: TRBD2
DNA: TGTGCCAGCAGCTTCGATAGCGGGAGCACAGATACGCAGTATTTT
CDR3: CASSFDSGSTDTQYF

size: .
V: TRBV6-9
J: TRBJ2-3
D: TRBD2
DNA: TGTGCCAGCACTAGCGGGACAGATACGCAGTATTTT
CDR3: CASTSGTDTQYF

size: .
V: TRBV19
J: TRBJ2-4
D: .
DNA: TGTGCCAGTAGTATCTCCGGGGACATTCAGTACTTC
CDR3: CASSISGDIQYF

size: .
V: TRBV7-2
J: TRBJ1-2
D: .
DNA: TGTGCCAGCAGTCTAGCGCGCCTTTATGGCTACACCTTC
CDR3: CASSLARLYGYTF

size: .
V: TRBV28
J: TRBJ2-1
D: .
DNA: TGTGCCAGCAGTTTACAAGGCCGTCCCTACTTCTTC
CDR3: CASSLQGRPYFF

size: .
V: TRBV28
J: TRBJ2-5
D: .
DNA: TGTGCCAGCAGTTTAAGCCTTGGGAGCGGTGAGACCCAGTACTTC
CDR3: CASSLSLGSGETQYF

size: .
V: TRBV20-1
J: TRBJ2-3
D: .
DNA: TGCAGCGCCCTGGGAGATACGCAGTATTTT
CDR3: CSALGDTQYF

size: .
V: TRBV11-2
J: TRBJ1-1
D: .
DNA: TGTGCCAGCAGCTTAGAGTCAACGAACACTGAAGCTTTCTTT
CDR3: CASSLESTNTEAFF

size: .
V: TRBV4-1
J: TRBJ2-2
D: .
DNA: TGCGCCAGCAGCCAAGGGGAAAGGGGCGCCTTGGCTGGGCCAGACACCGGGGAGCTGTTTTTT
CDR3: CASSQGERGALAGPDTGELFF

size: .
V: TRBV10-3
J: TRBJ2-3
D: .
DNA: TGTGCCATCAGTGATAAGGGGGTGGCAGATACGCAGTATTTT
CDR3: CAISDKGVADTQYF

size: .
V: TRBV28
J: TRBJ2-7
D: TRBD2
DNA: TGTGCCAGCCAACGGGGGGCCTACGAGCAGTACTTC
CDR3: CASQRGAYEQYF

size: .
V: TRBV19
J: TRBJ2-7
D: .
DNA: TGTGCCAGTACCAGGGACTCCCCCTACGAGCAGTACTTC
CDR3: CASTRDSPYEQYF

size: once
V: TRBV28
J: TRBJ1-2
D: TRBD1
DNA: TGTGCCAGCAGTTTGGACAGGGTTAACTATGGCTACACCTTC
CDR3: CASSLDRVNYGYTF

size: few
V: TRBV11-2
J: TRBJ1-1
D: .
DNA: TGTGCCAGCAGCCTCACGGTCGGGAGGATGGCTTTCTTT
CDR3: CASSLTVGRMAFF

size: .
V: TRBV19
J: TRBJ2-3
D: .
DNA: TGTGCCAGTAGTATTGGGAGACTAGGGGGAGCGGATACGCAGTATTTT
CDR3: CASSIGRLGGADTQYF

size: .
V: TRBV10-1
J: TRBJ1-5
D: .
DNA: TGCGCCAGCAGTGATGATGGCAATCAGCCCCAGCATTTT
CDR3: CASSDDGNQPQHF

size: once
V: TRBV30
J: TRBJ1-5
D: .
DNA: TGTGCCTGGAGCCTCGGACCCGATCAGCCCCAGCATTTT
CDR3: CAWSLGPDQPQHF

size: .
V: TRBV7-9
J: TRBJ1-1
D: .
DNA: TGTGCCAGCAGCTTAGCTCTGGGGGCGGACACTGAAGCTTTCTTT
CDR3: CASSLALGADTEAFF

size: once
V: TRBV5-1
J: TRBJ1-1
D: TRBD1
DNA: TGCGCCAGCAGCTGGGGACAGGGGCGGAACACTGAAGCTTTCTTT
CDR3: CASSWGQGRNTEAFF

size: .
V: TRBV6-5
J: TRBJ2-7
D: .
DNA: TGTGCCAGCAGACGGGACTTTACGGAAACCTACGAGCAGTACTTC
CDR3: CASRRDFTETYEQYF

size: once
V: TRBV5-1
J: TRBJ2-5
D: .
DNA: TGCGCCAGCAGCTTGTTTACAGGTGGGCAAGAGACCCAGTACTTC
CDR3: CASSLFTGGQETQYF

size: .
V: TRBV28
J: TRBJ2-2
D: TRBD1
DNA: TGTGCCAGCAGTTATGGGACAGGGGGGCCCGGGGAGCTGTTTTTT
CDR3: CASSYGTGGPGELFF

size: .
V: TRBV6-1
J: TRBJ1-1
D: TRBD1
DNA: TGTGCCAGCAGTGCGGACAGGGCTGAAGCTTTCTTT
CDR3: CASSADRAEAFF

size: .
V: TRBV27
J: TRBJ2-1
D: TRBD2
DNA: TGTGCCAGCAGTACACAAGGTCGGGACTACTCCTACAATGAGCAGTTCTTC
CDR3: CASSTQGRDYSYNEQFF

size: .
V: TRBV18
J: TRBJ1-3
D: TRBD1
DNA: TGTGCCAGCTCACCCGGGACAGAGAAGATTACTGGAAACACCATATATTTT
CDR3: CASSPGTEKITGNTIYF

size: .
V: TRBV29-1
J: TRBJ1-3
D: .
DNA: TGCAGCGTTGAAGACCGGGGATCTCTAGAAAACACCATATATTTT
CDR3: CSVEDRGSLENTIYF

size: once
V: TRBV27
J: TRBJ2-5
D: .
DNA: TGTGCCAGCAGTGCAACCGGCCGGGAGACCCAGTACTTC
CDR3: CASSATGRETQYF

size: .
V: TRBV9
J: TRBJ2-2
D: TRBD1
DNA: TGTGCCAGCAGCGCGGGACAGGGTGGCACCGGGGAGCTGTTTTTT
CDR3: CASSAGQGGTGELFF

size: .
V: TRBV7-9
J: TRBJ1-3
D: .
DNA: TGTGCCAGCAGCCATAAGGGGGTCTCGGGAAACACCATATATTTT
CDR3: CASSHKGVSGNTIYF

size: .
V: TRBV6-1
J: TRBJ1-1
D: .
DNA: TGTGCCAGCAGGCTGGACAGGAACACTGAAGCTTTCTTT
CDR3: CASRLDRNTEAFF

size: once
V: TRBV27
J: TRBJ1-2
D: TRBD1
DNA: TGTGCCAGCAGTTTCGACAGGGGGTTTCCTGGCTACACCTTC
CDR3: CASSFDRGFPGYTF

size: few
V: TRBV18
J: TRBJ1-5
D: .
DNA: TGTGCCAGCTCACCAGGGGGCGATCAGCCCCAGCATTTT
CDR3: CASSPGGDQPQHF

size: once
V: TRBV4-2
J: TRBJ2-7
D: TRBD2
DNA: TGTGCCAGCAGCCAAGAAACGGCTAGCGGGGCTTACGAGCAGTACTTC
CDR3: CASSQETASGAYEQYF

size: once
V: TRBV18
J: TRBJ2-5
D: .
DNA: TGTGCCAGCTCACCGATCGAAGGGACCCAGTACTTC
CDR3: CASSPIEGTQYF

size: .
V: TRBV2
J: TRBJ2-3
D: TRBD1
DNA: TGTGCCAGCGGGCTCCCGGGACAGCGCACAGATACGCAGTATTTT
CDR3: CASGLPGQRTDTQYF

size: once
V: TRBV18
J: TRBJ2-1
D: .
DNA: TGTGCCAGCTCCCACCCGGGCAATGAGCAGTTCTTC
CDR3: CASSHPGNEQFF

size: once
V: TRBV9
J: TRBJ1-2
D: .
DNA: TGTGCCAGCAGTTCCGGTTCGGGCTATGGCTACACCTTC
CDR3: CASSSGSGYGYTF

size: .
V: TRBV16
J: TRBJ2-2
D: .
DNA: TGTGCCAGCAGCCAGCAGGGAAGCACCGGGGAGCTGTTTTTT
CDR3: CASSQQGSTGELFF